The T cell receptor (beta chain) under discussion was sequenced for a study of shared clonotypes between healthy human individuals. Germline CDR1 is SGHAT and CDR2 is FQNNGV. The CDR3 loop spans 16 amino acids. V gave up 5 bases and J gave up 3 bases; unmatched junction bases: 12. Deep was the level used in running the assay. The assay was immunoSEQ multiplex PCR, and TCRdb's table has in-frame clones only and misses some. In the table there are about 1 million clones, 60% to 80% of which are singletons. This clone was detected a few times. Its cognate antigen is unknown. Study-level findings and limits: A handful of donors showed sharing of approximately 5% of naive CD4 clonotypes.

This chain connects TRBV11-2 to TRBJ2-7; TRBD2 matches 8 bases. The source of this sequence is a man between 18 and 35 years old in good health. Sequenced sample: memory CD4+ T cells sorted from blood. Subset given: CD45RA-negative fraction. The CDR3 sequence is CASSLLAGHGSYEQYF. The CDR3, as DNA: TGTGCCAGCAGCCTATTAGCGGGACACGGTAGCTACGAGCAGTACTTC.